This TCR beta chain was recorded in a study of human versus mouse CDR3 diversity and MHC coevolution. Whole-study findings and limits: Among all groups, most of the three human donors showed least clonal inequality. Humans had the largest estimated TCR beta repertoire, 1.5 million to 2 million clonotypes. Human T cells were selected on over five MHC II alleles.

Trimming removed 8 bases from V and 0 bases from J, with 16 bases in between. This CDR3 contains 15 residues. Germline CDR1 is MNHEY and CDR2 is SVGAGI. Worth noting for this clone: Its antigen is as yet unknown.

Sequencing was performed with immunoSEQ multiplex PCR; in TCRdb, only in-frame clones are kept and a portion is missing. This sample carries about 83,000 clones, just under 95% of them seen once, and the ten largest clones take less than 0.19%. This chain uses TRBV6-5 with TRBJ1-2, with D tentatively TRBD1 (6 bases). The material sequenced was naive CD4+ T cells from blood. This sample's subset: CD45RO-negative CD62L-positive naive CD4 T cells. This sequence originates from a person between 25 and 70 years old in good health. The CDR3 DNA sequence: TGTGCCAGCCTCCAGTCGGGGGGCTCTAACTATGGCTACACCTTC. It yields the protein CASLQSGGSNYGYTF.